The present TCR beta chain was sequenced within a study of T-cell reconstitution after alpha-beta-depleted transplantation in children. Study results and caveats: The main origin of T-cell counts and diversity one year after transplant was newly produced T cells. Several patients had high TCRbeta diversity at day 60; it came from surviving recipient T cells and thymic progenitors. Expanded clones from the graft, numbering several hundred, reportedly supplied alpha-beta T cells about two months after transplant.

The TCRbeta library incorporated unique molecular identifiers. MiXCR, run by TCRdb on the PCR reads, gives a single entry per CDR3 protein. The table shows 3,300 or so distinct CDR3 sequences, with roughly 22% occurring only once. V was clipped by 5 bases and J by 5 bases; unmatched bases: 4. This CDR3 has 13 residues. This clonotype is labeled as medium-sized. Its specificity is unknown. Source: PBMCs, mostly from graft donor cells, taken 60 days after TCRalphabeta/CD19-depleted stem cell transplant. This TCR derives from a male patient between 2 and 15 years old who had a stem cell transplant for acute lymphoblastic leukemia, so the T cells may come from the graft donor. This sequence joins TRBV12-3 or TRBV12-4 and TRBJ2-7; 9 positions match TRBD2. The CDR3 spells CASSAGTSNEQYF. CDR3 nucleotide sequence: TGTGCCAGCAGTGCCGGGACTAGCAACGAGCAGTACTTC.